The 20 T cell receptor beta chains below all came from one sample that was sequenced in a study of T cell responses to AZD1222 COVID-19 vaccine. Profiled with immunoSEQ multiplex PCR; TCRdb holds only in-frame clones, not every one. The sample records under 120,000 clones, 92% being singletons. The source material was peripheral blood, sampled on day 0 of AZD1222 vaccination. The receptors shown here come from an adult in good health.

This chain joins TRBV28 and TRBJ1-1, with TRBD1 as a possible D gene (6 bases). The CDR3 is 13 residues long. Germline lookup yields CDR1 MDHEN and CDR2 SYDVKM. Trimming took 10 bases from V and 1 from J, leaving 13 bases between them. The CDR3 protein is CATALGQNTEAFF. The DNA of the CDR3 is TGTGCCACCGCTCTGGGACAGAACACTGAAGCTTTCTTT.

The V call is TRBV11-2, the J call TRBJ1-2; D unclear. Germline V gene data show CDR1 as SGHAT and CDR2 as FQNNGV. Trimming left V 3 bases short and J 7 bases short, with 12 bases between. The CDR3 runs to 13 residues. The CDR3 reads CASSLGSIGGYTF. The CDR3 coding sequence is TGTGCCAGCAGCTTGGGCAGTATTGGTGGCTACACCTTC.

The chain couples TRBV7-8 to TRBJ1-3; D uncertain. V lost 1 base to trimming and J lost 2 bases, with 6 bases between them. The CDR3 has 14 amino acids. The germline V gene encodes CDR1 SGHVS and CDR2 FQNEAQ. The DNA of the CDR3 is TGTGCCAGCAGCTTAGTACAGCCTGGAAACACCATATATTTT. This gives the protein CASSLVQPGNTIYF.

The CDR3 region is CASSLSGRAANEQFF. The CDR3 DNA sequence: TGTGCCAGCAGCTTAAGCGGGAGGGCGGCCAATGAGCAGTTCTTC. The chain is built from TRBV7-2 and TRBJ2-1; TRBD2 agrees at 10 bases. This CDR3 is built from 15 residues. V trimming: 2 bases; J trimming: 6 bases; junction bases outside the gene matches: 4. Germline V gives CDR1 SGHTA, CDR2 FQGNSA.

This chain uses TRBV29-1 with TRBJ2-5; 11 nucleotides line up with TRBD2. The V segment lost 5 bases and the J segment 4 bases; nucleotides outside the gene matches: 6. The germline CDR1 and CDR2 sequences are SQVTM and ANQGSEA. The CDR3 sequence is 14 residues long. The CDR3 DNA sequence: TGCAGCGTTTGTGTAGCGGGGGGGCGAGAGACCCAGTACTTC. Its protein product is CSVCVAGGRETQYF.

The J gene is TRBJ1-3, the V gene TRBV19; D not certain. V was cut by 5 bases and J by 0 bases, with 8 bases left in between. The germline gives CDR1 LNHDA, CDR2 SQIVND (reference sequence). CDR3 length: 14 amino acids. The CDR3 nucleotides are TGTGCCAGTAGTCTCAGTTCCTCTGGAAACACCATATATTTT. It is translated as CASSLSSSGNTIYF.

V and J are TRBV30 and TRBJ2-1; 8 positions agree with TRBD2. The CDR3 is 14 residues long. Germline-derived CDR1 and CDR2 are GTSNPN and SVGIG (reference sequence). Trimming at V came to 3 bases and at J to 7 bases, leaving 8 bases not matched to a gene. CDR3 in amino acids: CAWRAGLVDNEQFF. The CDR3 region has the DNA TGTGCCTGGAGAGCGGGACTAGTCGATAATGAGCAGTTCTTC. The full variable domain, completed using reference TRBV30 and TRBJ2-1, is SQTIHQWPATLVQPVGSPLSLECTVEGTSNPNLYWYRQAAGRGLQLLFYSVGIGQISSEVPQNLSASRPQDRQFILSSKKLLLSDSGFYLCAWRAGLVDNEQFFGPGTRLTVL.

The V gene is TRBV5-1, the J gene TRBJ1-3; 7 positions match TRBD1. Germline-derived CDR1 and CDR2 are SGHRS and YFSETQ. There are 17 residues in the CDR3. V dropped 4 bases and J dropped 0; count of bases not matched to a gene: 10. This CDR3 reads CASSRGETGSSGNTIYF. As DNA, the CDR3 is TGCGCCAGCAGCAGGGGAGAGACAGGGAGCTCTGGAAACACCATATATTTT. Together with reference TRBV5-1 and TRBJ1-3, the CDR3 gives the full variable domain: KAGVTQTPRYLIKTRGQQVTLSCSPISGHRSVSWYQQTPGQGLQFLFEYFSETQRNKGNFPGRFSGRQFSNSRSEMNVSTLELGDSALYLCASSRGETGSSGNTIYFGEGSWLTVV.

V and J are TRBV24-1 and TRBJ2-2; TRBD1 aligns across 7 bases. J lost 3 bases, V lost 7 bases, and 10 bases had no gene match. The germline V gene has CDR1 KGHDR and CDR2 SFDVKD. This CDR3 has 16 residues. In nucleotides, the CDR3 is TGTGCCACCAGACATGGGACAGCGGAATACACCGGGGAGCTGTTTTTT. It is translated as CATRHGTAEYTGELFF.

This chain joins TRBV3-1 (or the pseudogene TRBV3-2) and TRBJ1-3; D possibly corresponds to TRBD1 (5 bases). The germline V gene has CDR1 LGHDT and CDR2 YNNKEL (reference sequence). The CDR3 is 15 residues long. V lost 4 bases to trimming and J lost 0 bases, with 10 bases between them. The CDR3 reads CASSPDRSSGNTIYF. The CDR3 DNA reads as TGTGCCAGCAGCCCCGACAGAAGCTCTGGAAACACCATATATTTT.

This sequence joins TRBV5-6 and TRBJ1-3; 8 nucleotides agree with TRBD1. The germline gives CDR1 SGHDT, CDR2 YYEEEE. V lost 5 bases to trimming and J lost 3 bases; unmatched junction nucleotides: 13. This CDR3 has 17 amino acids. The DNA of the CDR3 is TGTGCCAGCAGGCCTGGCACGAGAACAGGGGGTGGAAACACCATATATTTT. Encoded protein: CASRPGTRTGGGNTIYF.

The chain carries TRBV3-1 (or the pseudogene TRBV3-2) and TRBJ2-7; 8 bases line up with TRBD2. Looked up from germline, CDR1 is LGHDT and CDR2 is YNNKEL (reference sequence). The CDR3 length is 15 residues. V trimming: 1 base; J trimming: 1 base; junction bases outside the gene matches: 3. The CDR3 DNA sequence: TGTGCCAGCAGCCAAGGGAGCGGGAGATCCTACGAGCAGTACTTC. Amino acids: CASSQGSGRSYEQYF.

CDR3 DNA sequence: TGTGCCAGCAGCTTAGGACAGGGGGCGTCGGCTAATGAAAAACTGTTTTTT. Protein product: CASSLGQGASANEKLFF. This chain joins TRBV7-9 and TRBJ1-4; TRBD1 aligns across 10 bases. Germline V gene data show CDR1 as SEHNR and CDR2 as FQNEAQ (reference sequence). The CDR3 is 17 amino acids. The V segment lost 1 base and the J segment 3 bases; nucleotides outside the gene matches: 5.

In its sample, this clone was seen once. The chain couples TRBV19 to TRBJ1-4, with D hard to call. CDR3 length: 15 amino acids. CDR1 and CDR2 from the germline V gene are LNHDA and SQIVND (reference sequence). With 3 bases removed from V and 2 bases from J, the gap between germline ends came to 10 bases. The CDR3 DNA reads as TGTGCCAGTAGTATCAAGCTTGGTACTAATGAAAAACTGTTTTTT. Amino acids: CASSIKLGTNEKLFF.

CDR3 sequence (DNA): TGTGCCAGCAGCTTATTGGGGGGTTCCAGCAATCAGCCCCAGCATTTT. Translating gives CASSLLGGSSNQPQHF. The chain is built from TRBV7-8 and TRBJ1-5, with D possibly TRBD1 on 5 matching bases. The CDR3 is 16 amino acids. V lost 2 bases and J 1 base, leaving 12 bases between the germline ends. Germline CDR1 is SGHVS and CDR2 is FQNEAQ.

The chain links TRBV30 to TRBJ1-5, with TRBD1 matching 7 bases. The CDR3 covers 15 residues. J was trimmed by 6 bases and V by 0 bases; bases with no gene match: 8. Germline CDR1 and CDR2: GTSNPN and SVGIG (reference sequence). The CDR3 protein is CAWSVPWGQFQPQHF. The CDR3 DNA follows: TGTGCCTGGAGTGTACCGTGGGGACAGTTTCAGCCCCAGCATTTT.

The chain links TRBV9 to TRBJ1-2, with D perhaps matching TRBD1 (5 bases). The CDR3 spans 11 residues. Germline V gives CDR1 SGDLS, CDR2 YYNGEE. Between the trimmed V and J ends, which lost 9 bases and 8 bases, there was a span of 14 bases. This chain's CDR3 is CATQGAQGYTF. The CDR3 bases are TGTGCCACCCAAGGGGCGCAGGGCTACACCTTC.

V usage is TRBV30 and J usage is TRBJ1-2, with D uncertain. In germline, CDR1 is GTSNPN, CDR2 SVGIG (reference sequence). This CDR3 region has 12 residues. V was clipped by 0 bases and J by 8 bases, with 10 bases between them. CDR3 protein: CAWSVTLEGYTF. CDR3 in DNA: TGTGCCTGGAGTGTAACCCTGGAAGGCTACACCTTC.

This clone was seen a single time. V usage is TRBV5-4 and J usage is TRBJ1-6, with 7 nucleotides matching TRBD1. This CDR3 is built from 16 residues. Germline loops: CDR1 SGHNT, CDR2 YYREEE (reference sequence). V shed 5 bases and J 5 bases; nucleotides not matched to a gene: 10. The CDR3 DNA sequence: TGTGCCAGCAGTAAAACTCCGGGACAGAATAATTCACCCCTCCACTTT. It specifies CASSKTPGQNNSPLHF.

The genes are TRBV29-1 and TRBJ1-1; 8 bases are a match to TRBD1. The CDR3 covers 13 residues. V shed 7 bases and J 1 base; nucleotides not matched to a gene: 5. CDR1 and CDR2 (germline): SQVTM, ANQGSEA. CDR3 loop: CSAAGGPNTEAFF. CDR3 bases: TGCAGCGCAGCAGGGGGCCCGAACACTGAAGCTTTCTTT.